The clone carrying this T cell receptor beta chain has a count of ten or more. Its antigen is not known. This specimen comes from a study of T cells in Graves' hyperthyroidism and ophthalmopathy. Findings of the study overall: Peripheral blood also featured most of the thyroid clonotypes expanded above 0.001.

Diagnostic assessment was based on clinical symptoms, serum thyroxine and TRAb, thyroid ultrasound and orbital computed tomography. Initially, at the first diagnosis of hyperthyroidism and before any ophthalmopathy symptoms, blood was sampled. CDR1 and CDR2 (germline): MGHRA, YSYEKL. The CDR3 spans 15 residues. V was cut by 4 bases and J by 3 bases, with 15 bases left in between. It was RNA transcripts that yielded the amplified TCR beta CDR3 regions. The HTBI primer set drove a first-round RT-PCR of the TCR CDR3. TCRdb re-derived calls from the multiplex PCR reads in MiXCR, one entry per CDR3 protein. The profile shows 270,000 or so distinct CDR3 sequences, approximately 26% of them singletons.

The receptor's source is a man between 35 and 55 years old with Graves' hyperthyroidism that later progressed to Graves' ophthalmopathy. The V gene is TRBV4-1, the J gene TRBJ2-5; D gene ambiguous. Sample: blood. CDR3 in DNA: TGCGCCAGCAGCCGGATGCACGTATGGAAAGAGACCCAGTACTTC. Translating gives CASSRMHVWKETQYF.